A single sample is the source of the 31 T cell receptor beta chains below, sequenced in a study of beta chain bispecific antibodies for T cell cancers. Regarding the study as a whole: Most targeted TRBV signal came from the leukemia cell line cells, not normal T cells. The TRBV12-3 share of total TRBV signal fell approximately 99% after anti-TRBV12 rather than anti-CD19 exposure.

TCRdb reprocessed the 5' RACE reads with MiXCR, giving one entry per CDR3 protein. The sample includes tens of thousands of distinct CDR3 sequences, more than 2% seen only once; the top ten take more than 4.5%. Either OKT3 anti-CD3 antibody or CD3/CD28 beads expanded T cells from blood mononuclear cells over about three days. What these receptors recognize is not known. The sample here was healthy donor T cells cultured with leukemia cells, taken from a culture containing a bispecific antibody targeting TCR Vbeta12. The source is a human donor in good health. Some clones in this sample may be carry-over from other donors' samples.

This clonotype has a handful of counts. The chain uses TRBV19 and TRBJ2-3; D call uncertain. The V end lost 5 bases, the J end lost 3 bases, and 21 bases lay between the germline ends. CDR1 LNHDA and CDR2 SQIVND come from the germline V gene (reference sequence). The CDR3 consists of 17 residues. CDR3 in amino acids: CASSLKDVQWNTDTQYF. The CDR3 nucleotides read TGTGCCAGTAGTCTAAAAGATGTACAATGGAATACAGATACGCAGTATTTT. Drawing the rest from reference TRBV19 and TRBJ2-3, the complete variable domain is DGGITQSPKYLFRKEGQNVTLSCEQNLNHDAMYWYRQDPGQGLRLIYYSQIVNDFQKGDIAEGYSVSREKKESFPLTVTSAQKNPTAFYLCASSLKDVQWNTDTQYFGPGTRLTVL.

A remark on this clonotype: With a much larger clone just one base away, this may be a read error. This rearrangement joins TRBV4-1 to TRBJ2-1; 12 bases map to TRBD2. The CDR3 sequence is 18 residues long. Looked up from germline, CDR1 is MGHRA and CDR2 is YSYEKL. V gave up 0 bases and J gave up 10 bases; unmatched junction bases: 13. CDR3 sequence (DNA): TGCGCCAGCAGCCAAGATGACCCTAGCGGGGGGGCAGTCAAAGAGCAGTTCTTC. Translation gives CASSQDDPSGGAVKEQFF.

This clonotype counts as medium-sized. This sequence joins TRBV20-1 and TRBJ1-1, with 7 bases identical to TRBD1. Germline-derived CDR1 and CDR2 are DFQATT and SNEGSKA (reference sequence). After removal of 7 bases from V and 7 bases from J, the junction contained 12 bases not matched to a gene. The CDR3 has 13 residues. The CDR3 loop is CSVGTAESYEAFF. CDR3 sequence (DNA): TGCAGTGTTGGGACAGCCGAGTCCTATGAAGCTTTCTTT.

This clonotype was seen repeatedly, ten times or more. The rearrangement joins TRBV27 to TRBJ2-7; D is perhaps TRBD2 (5 bases). Germline lookup yields CDR1 MNHEY and CDR2 SMNVEV (reference sequence). CDR3 length: 15 residues. With 4 bases removed from V and 2 bases from J, the gap between germline ends came to 15 bases. CDR3 in DNA: TGTGCCAGCAGTTCCCTCGGACCCGGGGCCTACGAGCAGTACTTC. Amino acid sequence: CASSSLGPGAYEQYF.

This clonotype was counted at least ten times. The V gene is TRBV27, the J gene TRBJ2-7; D is perhaps TRBD1 (6 bases). The V end lost 7 bases, the J end lost 2 bases, and 12 bases lay between the germline ends. Germline V gene sequence: CDR1 MNHEY, CDR2 SMNVEV (reference sequence). This CDR3 spans 13 amino acids. CDR3: CASKMTGAYEQYF. CDR3 nucleotide sequence: TGTGCCAGCAAGATGACAGGAGCCTACGAGCAGTACTTC.

This clonotype was observed many times. The J gene is TRBJ1-2, the V gene TRBV27; D remains ambiguous. Between the trimmed V and J ends, which lost 2 bases and 7 bases, there was a span of 14 bases. Per the germline V gene, CDR1 is MNHEY and CDR2 is SMNVEV (reference sequence). This CDR3 spans 14 amino acids. The DNA for the CDR3 is TGTGCCAGCAGTTTAGGGTGGGCGACGGGTGGCTACACCTTC. Protein product: CASSLGWATGGYTF.

This clonotype was seen at least ten times. V is TRBV20-1 and J is TRBJ2-4; the D gene is possibly TRBD1 (6 bases). This CDR3 has 15 amino acids. The V and J ends lost 6 bases and 0 bases respectively, with 15 bases between them. Germline V lookup: CDR1 DFQATT, CDR2 SNEGSKA (reference sequence). The CDR3: CSAPVGGSAKNIQYF. The CDR3 nucleotides read TGCAGTGCCCCGGTAGGGGGTTCAGCCAAAAACATTCAGTACTTC.

In this sample, this clonotype turned up many times. The chain links TRBV6-2 or TRBV6-3 to TRBJ2-3; 14 positions match TRBD2. The V segment lost 2 bases and the J segment 3 bases; nucleotides outside the gene matches: 4. The germline CDR1 and CDR2 sequences are MNHEY and SVGEGT. The CDR3 contains 17 residues. CDR3 in amino acids: CASSYPGLAGGTDTQYF. CDR3 nucleotide sequence: TGTGCCAGCAGTTACCCAGGACTAGCGGGGGGTACAGATACGCAGTATTTT.

This clonotype was counted ten times or more. The chain is built from TRBV7-6 and TRBJ1-2; weak D call: TRBD1 (5 bases). From germline, CDR1 is SGHVS and CDR2 FNYEAQ. The CDR3 totals 13 residues. Trimming took 1 base from V and 7 from J, leaving 10 bases between them. The CDR3 sequence: CASSLVGGGGYTF. The DNA for the CDR3 is TGTGCCAGCAGCTTAGTGGGGGGAGGTGGCTACACCTTC.

There are many counts of this clonotype. The chain employs TRBV18 and TRBJ2-1; D assignment may be TRBD1 or TRBD2 (5 bases each). CDR1 and CDR2 from the germline V gene are KGHSH and LQKENI. Trimming pared 4 bases from V and 0 bases from J, leaving 10 bases between. The length of the CDR3 is 15 residues. CDR3 protein: CASSHEGSSYNEQFF. The CDR3 DNA is TGTGCCAGCTCACACGAGGGGAGCTCCTACAATGAGCAGTTCTTC.

This clonotype came up many times. The rearrangement links TRBV5-1 to TRBJ2-3; D is unresolved. This CDR3 spans 12 amino acids. With 1 base removed from V and 6 bases from J, the gap between germline ends came to 6 bases. Germline V gene lookup returns CDR1 SGHRS and CDR2 YFSETQ. CDR3 DNA: TGCGCCAGCAGCTTGAATTTGGATACGCAGTATTTT. Amino acids: CASSLNLDTQYF. Variable domain in full (rest from reference TRBV5-1 and TRBJ2-3): KAGVTQTPRYLIKTRGQQVTLSCSPISGHRSVSWYQQTPGQGLQFLFEYFSETQRNKGNFPGRFSGRQFSNSRSEMNVSTLELGDSALYLCASSLNLDTQYFGPGTRLTVL.

This clonotype was counted many times. The chain couples TRBV20-1 to TRBJ2-1, with TRBD1 identical over 7 bases. J was trimmed by 2 bases and V by 0 bases; bases with no gene match: 7. The CDR3 spans 16 residues. Germline lookup yields CDR1 DFQATT and CDR2 SNEGSKA (reference sequence). The CDR3 sequence is CSAREVGGIAYNEQFF. The DNA for the CDR3 is TGCAGTGCTAGAGAAGTAGGGGGCATCGCCTACAATGAGCAGTTCTTC.

There are many counts of this clonotype. V usage is TRBV25-1 and J usage is TRBJ2-1; the D is unclear. The CDR3 runs 12 residues. Trimming stripped 3 bases from V and 2 bases from J, with 2 bases between. CDR1 and CDR2 (germline): MGHDK, SYGVNS. The CDR3 region is CASSEPYNEQFF. CDR3 nucleotides: TGTGCCAGCAGTGAGCCCTACAATGAGCAGTTCTTC.

This clonotype was counted many times. This sequence joins TRBV19 and TRBJ1-2; D possibly corresponds to TRBD1 (5 bases). Germline CDR1 LNHDA, CDR2 SQIVND (reference sequence). The CDR3 is made up of 15 amino acids. Trimming pared 3 bases from V and 1 base from J, leaving 12 bases between. The CDR3, as DNA: TGTGCCAGTAGTATCGACGGGGCTCTTAACTATGGCTACACCTTC. It is translated as CASSIDGALNYGYTF.

J is TRBJ2-1 and V is TRBV27, with D perhaps given as TRBD1 or TRBD2 (5 bases each). Trimming shortened V by 4 bases and J by 4 bases, and 8 bases separated the two germline ends. This CDR3 spans 13 amino acids. The germline CDR1 and CDR2 sequences are MNHEY and SMNVEV (reference sequence). CDR3 in DNA: TGTGCCAGCAGTTGGGGGTCGTACAATGAGCAGTTCTTC. This sequence encodes CASSWGSYNEQFF.

This clonotype was found many times. The V and J genes are TRBV18 and TRBJ1-6; 7 bases are shared with TRBD1. The germline V gene has CDR1 KGHSH and CDR2 LQKENI. J lost 9 bases, V lost 3 bases, and 5 bases had no gene match. This CDR3 spans 14 amino acids. The CDR3 DNA sequence: TGTGCCAGCTCACCGAGGGGGCAGGGTTCACCCCTCCACTTT. Its protein product is CASSPRGQGSPLHF.

This clonotype was found many times. V and J are TRBV10-3 and TRBJ2-2; 10 bases line up with TRBD2. Germline values: CDR1 ENHRY, CDR2 SYGVKD. Germline trimming cut 9 bases from V and 1 base from J; bases unmatched to any gene: 2. The CDR3 runs to 14 residues. The CDR3 sequence is CAISSGGNTGELFF. Written as DNA, the CDR3 is TGTGCCATTTCTAGCGGGGGGAACACCGGGGAGCTGTTTTTT.

Within the sample, this clonotype is medium-sized (0.01 to 0.1%). The V gene is TRBV6-6, the J gene TRBJ2-3; no clear D gene. Trimming shortened V by 6 bases and J by 0 bases, and 13 bases separated the two germline ends. This CDR3 contains 15 residues. Germline lookup yields CDR1 MNHNY and CDR2 SVGAGI (reference sequence). CDR3 residues: CASSPVSSSTDTQYF. The CDR3 bases are TGTGCCAGCAGCCCCGTTTCTTCTAGCACAGATACGCAGTATTTT.

This clonotype was picked up many times. J is TRBJ2-5 and V is TRBV5-1; D uncertain. Germline V gene sequence: CDR1 SGHRS, CDR2 YFSETQ. This CDR3 region has 15 residues. Trimming removed 0 bases at V and 2 bases at J, with 11 bases between. The CDR3 DNA is TGCGCCAGCAGCTTGGAGGGCTATGGGCAAGAGACCCAGTACTTC. Residues: CASSLEGYGQETQYF.

This clonotype was counted many times. V usage is TRBV28 and J usage is TRBJ2-1, with 7 bases identical to TRBD2. V lost 4 bases, J lost 3 bases, and 3 bases stayed unmatched. The germline gives CDR1 MDHEN, CDR2 SYDVKM. This CDR3 contains 14 residues. CDR3 sequence reads: CASSSRGDYNEQFF. Written as DNA, the CDR3 is TGTGCCAGCAGTTCACGGGGGGACTACAATGAGCAGTTCTTC.

This clonotype was counted ten times or more. The genes are TRBV11-3 and TRBJ2-2; no reliable D call. The CDR3 length is 15 residues. With 4 bases removed from V and 2 bases from J, the gap between germline ends came to 11 bases. The germline CDR1 and CDR2 sequences are SGHNT and YENEEA. CDR3 sequence: CASSSSSSNTGELFF. The CDR3 bases are TGTGCCAGCAGCTCATCCTCCTCAAACACCGGGGAGCTGTTTTTT.

This clonotype was observed many times. This chain connects TRBV6-5 to TRBJ2-3; 12 bases align to TRBD2. In germline, CDR1 is MNHEY, CDR2 SVGAGI. This CDR3 is 16 amino acids long. The V gene end was trimmed by 2 bases and the J gene end by 5 bases; junction bases not matched to a gene: 5. The CDR3 DNA sequence: TGTGCCAGCAGTTACGGACTAGCGGGGTATAGAGATACGCAGTATTTT. It encodes CASSYGLAGYRDTQYF.

This clonotype was seen repeatedly, ten times or more. The chain recombines TRBV4-1 with TRBJ2-7, with 8 bases that match TRBD2. Trimming removed 0 bases from V and 4 bases from J; junction bases left unmatched: 5. The germline V gene encodes CDR1 MGHRA and CDR2 YSYEKL. The CDR3 length is 15 residues. CDR3 in amino acids: CASSQDGAGGYEQYF. The CDR3 nucleotides read TGCGCCAGCAGCCAAGATGGGGCGGGGGGTTACGAGCAGTACTTC.

In this sample, this clonotype turned up a few times. V usage is TRBV9 and J usage is TRBJ2-7; 9 bases are a match to TRBD1. In germline, CDR1 is SGDLS, CDR2 YYNGEE. V was clipped by 3 bases and J by 0 bases; unmatched bases: 4. This CDR3 contains 15 residues. The CDR3 bases are TGTGCCAGCAGCGCCGGGACAGGGCCCTCCTACGAGCAGTACTTC. It yields the protein CASSAGTGPSYEQYF.

This clonotype was seen more than once but under ten times. The V call is TRBV5-4, the J call TRBJ2-2, with D perhaps matching TRBD2 (7 bases). The V gene's germline CDR1 is SGHNT and CDR2 YYREEE (reference sequence). This CDR3 region has 15 residues. V was cut by 3 bases and J by 0 bases, with 9 bases left in between. In nucleotides, the CDR3 is TGTGCCAGCAGCTCCGGGGGGCCGAACACCGGGGAGCTGTTTTTT. The encoded protein is CASSSGGPNTGELFF.

A note on this clonotype: Possible read error: a much larger clone is one base away. The genes are TRBV18 and TRBJ1-6; 9 nucleotides align to TRBD1. CDR1 is KGHSH, CDR2 LQKENI, per germline. CDR3 length equals 15 residues. The CDR3 sequence is CASPMGTGWNSPLQF. The CDR3 nucleotides read TGTGCCAGCCCCATGGGGACAGGGTGGAATTCACCCCTCCAGTTT.

This clonotype appeared many times. V and J are TRBV5-1 and TRBJ1-3; D remains unclear. Trimming removed 1 base at V and 2 bases at J, with 7 bases between. The CDR3 runs to 14 residues. Germline assignment: CDR1 SGHRS and CDR2 YFSETQ. The CDR3 here is CASSLSGTGNTIYF. The CDR3 DNA reads TGCGCCAGCAGCTTGTCAGGAACTGGAAACACCATATATTTT.

This clonotype was counted many times. The chain has TRBV7-9 and TRBJ1-1; no clear D gene. Germline V gives CDR1 SEHNR, CDR2 FQNEAQ (reference sequence). This CDR3 spans 12 amino acids. Trimming shortened V by 3 bases and J by 7 bases, and 9 bases separated the two germline ends. This chain's CDR3 is CASSFGRNEAFF. For the CDR3, the DNA is TGTGCCAGCAGCTTCGGACGGAATGAAGCTTTCTTT.

This clonotype was seen many times. This chain joins TRBV10-2 and TRBJ2-1; no reliable D call. This CDR3 is 13 amino acids long. The V end was cut by 2 bases, the J end by 4 bases, with 6 bases between. Germline V lookup: CDR1 WSHSY, CDR2 SAAADI. The chain's CDR3 is CASSEDRYNEQFF. The CDR3 region has the DNA TGCGCCAGCAGTGAGGACCGATACAATGAGCAGTTCTTC.

This clonotype was recorded many times. This chain uses TRBV5-1 with TRBJ1-6; maybe TRBD1 (5 bases). The CDR3 extends over 15 amino acids. V lost 0 bases and J 5 bases, leaving 9 bases between the germline ends. Germline V gene sequence: CDR1 SGHRS, CDR2 YFSETQ. The CDR3 nucleotides read TGCGCCAGCAGCTTGGACGGGGGGGATAATTCACCCCTCCACTTT. Translating gives CASSLDGGDNSPLHF. Supplemented by reference TRBV5-1 and TRBJ1-6, the full variable domain reads KAGVTQTPRYLIKTRGQQVTLSCSPISGHRSVSWYQQTPGQGLQFLFEYFSETQRNKGNFPGRFSGRQFSNSRSEMNVSTLELGDSALYLCASSLDGGDNSPLHFGNGTRLTVT.

This clonotype was counted ten times or more. J is TRBJ1-6 and V is TRBV27, with 7 bases fitting TRBD1. The CDR3 is made up of 15 amino acids. J lost 10 bases, V lost 5 bases, and 11 bases had no gene match. Per germline, CDR1 MNHEY and CDR2 SMNVEV (reference sequence). CDR3 DNA: TGTGCCAGCAGTCTAACACAGACAGGGTGGTCACCCCTCCACTTT. Encoded protein: CASSLTQTGWSPLHF.